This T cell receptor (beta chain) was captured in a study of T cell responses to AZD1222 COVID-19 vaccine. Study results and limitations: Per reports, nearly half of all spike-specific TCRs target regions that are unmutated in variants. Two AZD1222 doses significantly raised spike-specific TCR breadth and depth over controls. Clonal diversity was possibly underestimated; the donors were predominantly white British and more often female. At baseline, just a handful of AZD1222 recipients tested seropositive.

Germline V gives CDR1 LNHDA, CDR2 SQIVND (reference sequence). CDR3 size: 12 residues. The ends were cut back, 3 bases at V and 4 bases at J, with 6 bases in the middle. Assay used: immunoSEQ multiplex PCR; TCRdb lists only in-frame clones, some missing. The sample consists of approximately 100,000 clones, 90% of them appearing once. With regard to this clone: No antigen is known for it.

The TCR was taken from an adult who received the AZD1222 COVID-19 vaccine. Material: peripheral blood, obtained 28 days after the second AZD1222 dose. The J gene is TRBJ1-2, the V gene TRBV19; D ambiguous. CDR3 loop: CASSMSFYGYTF. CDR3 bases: TGTGCCAGTAGTATGTCCTTCTATGGCTACACCTTC.